The clone carrying this TCR beta chain has more than one count but fewer than ten. Donors underwent one heparinised blood draw, around 120 mL on average. Sorting produced populations that all topped 95% purity. Every isolated RNA sample was fully reverse transcribed, so sequencing captured expressed TCRB transcripts. Sequenced by immunoSEQ multiplex PCR; TCRdb stores in-frame clones only, minus some. The repertoire includes about 350,000 clones, about 20% of them detected once, and approximately 0.043% sits in the top ten. Trimming at V came to 4 bases and at J to 7 bases, leaving 4 bases not matched to a gene. Germline CDR1 is SNHLY and CDR2 is FYNNEI. CDR3 length: 14 residues. The sample originates from a study of beta chain features in type 1 diabetes. On the study more broadly: Healthy donors resembled patients in age, gender and cell yields.

Sequenced input: naive CD4+ T cells from blood. The receptor was derived from a woman under 30 in good health. The chain is built from TRBV2 and TRBJ1-2; 12 nucleotides match TRBD1. The CDR3 region is CASSAGTGGRGYTF. The DNA of the CDR3 is TGTGCCAGCAGTGCCGGGACAGGGGGCCGTGGCTACACCTTC.